This TCR beta chain derives from a study of blood T cell repertoires in COVID-19. In the study overall: Sites across the United States, Italy and Spain contributed samples from acute and convalescent COVID-19. PBMCs, B-cell-depleted T cells, or T cells were the source of the cDNA or gDNA that made up the material.

V lost 3 bases to trimming and J lost 3 bases, with 20 bases between them. The length of the CDR3 is 17 residues. Germline CDR1 MDHEN, CDR2 SYDVKM. In the original processing: It was from reference gene primer amplification that nucleated cell counts were estimated. The repertoire was sequenced with immunoSEQ multiplex PCR; TCRdb's copy has only in-frame clones and lacks some. The V and J calls and clone size are taken from that table; D and trimming were inferred from the DNA. The top ten hold approximately 9% of the sample, which has around 200,000 clones, around 83% seen once. This TCR was sampled from a man aged 35-49 years with active or convalescent COVID-19. The specimen sequenced was peripheral blood. The chain couples TRBV28 to TRBJ2-5; D is unclear. The CDR3 coding sequence is TGTGCCAGCAGTTTGAATATGGGTTTGGCAGGAAAAGAGACCCAGTACTTC. This encodes CASSLNMGLAGKETQYF.